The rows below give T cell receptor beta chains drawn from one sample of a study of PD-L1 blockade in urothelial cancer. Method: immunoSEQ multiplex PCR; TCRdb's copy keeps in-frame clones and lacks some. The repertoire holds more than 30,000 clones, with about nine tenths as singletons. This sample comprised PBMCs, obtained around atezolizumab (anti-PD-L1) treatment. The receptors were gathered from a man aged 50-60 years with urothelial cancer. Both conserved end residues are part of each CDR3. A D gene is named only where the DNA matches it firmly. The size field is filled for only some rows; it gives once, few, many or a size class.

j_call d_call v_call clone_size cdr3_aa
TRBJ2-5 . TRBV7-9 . CASSLGSAETQYF
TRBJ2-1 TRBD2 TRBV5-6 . CSPAGGSYNEQFF
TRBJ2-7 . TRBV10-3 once CAISEGQSYEQYF
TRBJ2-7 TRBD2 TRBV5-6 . CASSPGGYEQYF
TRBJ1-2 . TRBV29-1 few CSVVGEFLDGYTF
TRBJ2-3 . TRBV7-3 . CASSLGLQPTDTQYF
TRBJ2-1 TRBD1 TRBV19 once CASSVTGNGGEQFF
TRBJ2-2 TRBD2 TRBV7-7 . CASSLAISGRVPTGELFF
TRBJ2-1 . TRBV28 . CASSRLFVSYNEQFF
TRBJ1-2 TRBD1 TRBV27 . CASSPSGGTGSEGYTF
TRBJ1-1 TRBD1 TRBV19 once CASSVRQGRYGAFF
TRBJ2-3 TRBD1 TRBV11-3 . CASSAGQGGTQYF
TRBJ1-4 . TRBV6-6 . CASSLLEGTNEKLFF
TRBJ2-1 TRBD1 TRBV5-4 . CASSGQGANNEQFF
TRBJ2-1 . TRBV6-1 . CASTLARGNEQFF
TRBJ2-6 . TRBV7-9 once CASPRGANVLTF
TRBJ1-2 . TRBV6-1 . CASSEEGVPANYGYTF
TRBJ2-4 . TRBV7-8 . CASSLEGTSLNIQYF
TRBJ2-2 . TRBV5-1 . CASSLSQGHTGELFF
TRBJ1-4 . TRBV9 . CASSAGVATNEKLFF
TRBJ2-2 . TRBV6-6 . CASSRDISTGELFF
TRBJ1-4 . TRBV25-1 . CASSDQEKLFF
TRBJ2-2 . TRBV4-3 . CASSPPAGNTGELFF
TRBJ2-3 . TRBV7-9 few CASSLEGGAPSDTQYF
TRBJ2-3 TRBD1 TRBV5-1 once CASSVDRGTDTQYF
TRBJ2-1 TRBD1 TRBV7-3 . CASSPGTGWNEQFF